These T cell receptor beta chains were read from a single sample in a study of control samples from healthy donors and cancer patients. Libraries were prepared by immunoSEQ multiplex PCR; TCRdb keeps only in-frame clonotypes and omits some of them. The sample carries about 130,000 clones, approximately 90% recorded once. The specimen was blood. Receptors originate from a man aged 18 to 30 in good health. CDR3s include the opening cysteine and the closing phenylalanine or tryptophan. A D gene is named only where the DNA matches it firmly. Clone sizes are given selectively: once, few, many, or a class where the clone is expanded.

CASSQGGDGYTF | TGTGCCAGCAGCCAAGGGGGCGATGGCTACACCTTC | - | TRBV4-2 | - | TRBJ1-2
CAWNQPGQGVGGYTF | TGTGCCTGGAATCAACCGGGACAGGGGGTTGGAGGCTACACCTTC | few | TRBV30 | TRBD1 | TRBJ1-2
CARSHAGGGENEKLFF | TGTGCCCGCAGCCACGCCGGGGGGGGCGAGAATGAAAAACTGTTTTTT | - | TRBV4-2 | - | TRBJ1-4
CASSLSTSTDTQYF | TGTGCCAGCAGCTTATCAACTAGCACAGATACGCAGTATTTT | - | TRBV7-3 | - | TRBJ2-3
CASIGGKTQYF | TGTGCCAGCATAGGGGGAAAGACCCAGTACTTC | - | TRBV2 | - | TRBJ2-5
CASSKERNREKTQYF | TGTGCCAGCAGCAAAGAAAGGAACAGGGAAAAGACCCAGTACTTC | - | TRBV21-1 | - | TRBJ2-5
CASSFVNPHSYNSPLHF | TGTGCCAGCAGCTTCGTCAACCCACACTCCTATAATTCACCCCTCCACTTT | - | TRBV5-5 | - | TRBJ1-6
CASADRGSPYEQYF | TGTGCCAGCGCGGACAGGGGGAGTCCCTACGAGCAGTACTTC | - | TRBV3-1/TRBV3-2 | TRBD1 | TRBJ2-7
CASARVPKETQYF | TGTGCCAGCGCCCGGGTCCCAAAAGAGACCCAGTACTTC | - | TRBV18 | - | TRBJ2-5
CASSQGPYLGTNEKLFF | TGTGCCAGCAGCCAGGGCCCCTACCTTGGCACTAATGAAAAACTGTTTTTT | - | TRBV7-2 | - | TRBJ1-4
CASSQGPRTGLNTEAFF | TGCGCCAGCAGCCAAGGGCCTAGGACAGGGCTGAACACTGAAGCTTTCTTT | - | TRBV4-1 | TRBD1 | TRBJ1-1
CASSEQGDTGELFF | TGTGCCAGCAGTGAACAGGGGGACACCGGGGAGCTGTTTTTT | - | TRBV6-1 | TRBD1 | TRBJ2-2
CASSKGAPGANVLTF | TGCGCCAGCAGCAAGGGGGCGCCCGGGGCCAACGTCCTGACTTTC | once | TRBV5-1 | TRBD1 | TRBJ2-6
CASSVGLAGLDTQYF | TGCGCCAGCAGTGTAGGACTAGCGGGGCTGGATACGCAGTATTTT | - | TRBV10-2 | TRBD2 | TRBJ2-3
CASSLTGGGYGYTF | TGCGCCAGCAGCTTGACAGGGGGCGGGTATGGCTACACCTTC | - | TRBV5-1 | TRBD1 | TRBJ1-2
CASSIAQGGSPLHF | TGTGCCAGTAGTATCGCACAGGGTGGTTCACCCCTCCACTTT | - | TRBV19 | - | TRBJ1-6
CASSETNSPLHF | TGTGCCAGCAGTGAGACTAATTCACCCCTCCACTTT | - | TRBV6-6 | - | TRBJ1-6
CASRLRDLISDTQYF | TGTGCCAGCAGATTGAGGGACCTGATATCAGATACGCAGTATTTT | - | TRBV5-8 | - | TRBJ2-3
CATSRDRAFSGNTIYF | TGTGCCACCAGCAGAGATCGGGCGTTCTCTGGAAACACCATATATTTT | - | TRBV15 | - | TRBJ1-3
CASSIEAARAYEQYF | TGTGCCAGTAGTATAGAGGCTGCCCGCGCCTACGAGCAGTACTTC | - | TRBV19 | - | TRBJ2-7
CASSDWDPRSYEQYF | TGTGCCAGCAGCGATTGGGACCCAAGATCCTACGAGCAGTACTTC | - | TRBV11-2 | - | TRBJ2-7
CASRTGQGGEKLFF | TGTGCCAGCAGAACTGGACAGGGCGGTGAAAAACTGTTTTTT | few | TRBV5-6 | TRBD1 | TRBJ1-4
CASSQDTWKVNGYTF | TGCGCCAGCAGCCAAGATACGTGGAAAGTTAATGGCTACACCTTC | - | TRBV4-1 | - | TRBJ1-2
CASSFQGQAGKLFF | TGTGCCAGCAGTTTCCAAGGACAGGCGGGTAAACTGTTTTTT | - | TRBV6-6 | TRBD1 | TRBJ1-4
CASSLAVIFRARNTEAFF | TGTGCCAGCAGCTTAGCGGTTATTTTCCGGGCCCGAAACACTGAAGCTTTCTTT | - | TRBV7-2 | - | TRBJ1-1
CASSLDHPLAAPYNEQFF | TGTGCCAGCAGCTTAGACCATCCCCTAGCGGCTCCCTACAATGAGCAGTTCTTC | - | TRBV11-3 | TRBD2 | TRBJ2-1
CASSFPGQETQYF | TGTGCCAGCAGCTTCCCAGGCCAAGAGACCCAGTACTTC | - | TRBV7-2 | - | TRBJ2-5
CASSAADAGARTEAFF | TGTGCCAGCAGCGCAGCCGACGCGGGGGCCCGAACTGAAGCTTTCTTT | - | TRBV11-3 | - | TRBJ1-1
CASSQSEGWVGELFF | TGTGCCAGCAGCCAATCAGAAGGCTGGGTAGGGGAGCTGTTTTTT | - | TRBV3-1/TRBV3-2 | - | TRBJ2-2
CASSPSVATNEKLFF | TGTGCCAGCAGCCCATCCGTAGCAACTAATGAAAAACTGTTTTTT | - | TRBV6-5 | - | TRBJ1-4
CASSVVGPGTEAFF | TGTGCCAGCAGCGTAGTAGGGCCGGGAACTGAAGCTTTCTTT | - | TRBV9 | - | TRBJ1-1
CAISETRDSPLHF | TGTGCCATCAGTGAGACTAGGGATTCACCCCTCCACTTT | - | TRBV10-3 | - | TRBJ1-6
CASSETNQPQHF | TGTGCCAGCAGTGAAACGAATCAGCCCCAGCATTTT | - | TRBV6-1 | - | TRBJ1-5
CASSRISGLEETQYF | TGTGCCAGCAGCCGTATTAGCGGTCTGGAAGAGACCCAGTACTTC | - | TRBV7-9 | - | TRBJ2-5
CASSSGGQNNSPLHF | TGTGCCAGCAGCTCGGGGGGACAGAATAATTCACCCCTCCACTTT | - | TRBV11-2 | TRBD1 | TRBJ1-6
CATSVPSGGDTDSGANVLTF | TGTGCCACCAGTGTACCTAGCGGGGGGGATACGGACTCTGGGGCCAACGTCCTGACTTTC | - | TRBV24-1 | TRBD2 | TRBJ2-6
CASSQVEGIGYTF | TGCGCCAGCAGCCAAGTGGAGGGTATCGGCTACACCTTC | - | TRBV4-1 | - | TRBJ1-2
CASSRQTSGGYEQYF | TGTGCCAGCAGCCGACAGACTAGCGGGGGATACGAGCAGTACTTC | - | TRBV6-5 | TRBD2 | TRBJ2-7
CASSAADRDVEQYF | TGTGCCAGCAGTGCCGCCGACAGGGACGTCGAGCAGTACTTC | - | TRBV2 | TRBD1 | TRBJ2-7
CASSLAEANYGYTF | TGTGCCAGCAGCTTGGCAGAAGCTAACTATGGCTACACCTTC | - | TRBV7-6 | - | TRBJ1-2
CATSRDQGGADGYTF | TGTGCCACCAGCAGAGATCAGGGGGGTGCTGATGGCTACACCTTC | - | TRBV15 | TRBD1 | TRBJ1-2
CASSFTGSNEKLFF | TGTGCCAGCAGTTTTACAGGGAGTAATGAAAAACTGTTTTTT | - | TRBV27 | - | TRBJ1-4
CASRDQGLTEAFF | TGTGCCAGCAGGGATCAGGGGTTGACTGAAGCTTTCTTT | - | TRBV6-5 | - | TRBJ1-1
CASSLFLESSYNSPLHF | TGTGCCAGCAGTCTATTCCTCGAAAGCTCCTATAATTCACCCCTCCACTTT | - | TRBV27 | - | TRBJ1-6
CASRRGGAGQPQHF | TGTGCCAGCAGGAGAGGGGGGGCTGGTCAGCCCCAGCATTTT | - | TRBV25-1 | - | TRBJ1-5
CASSYGLNEKLFF | TGTGCCAGCAGTTACGGCCTAAATGAAAAACTGTTTTTT | - | TRBV6-5 | - | TRBJ1-4
CASSLGQGRYNEQFF | TGTGCCAGCAGCTTAGGACAGGGGCGCTACAATGAGCAGTTCTTC | - | TRBV11-2 | TRBD1 | TRBJ2-1
CASRGVVTNEKLFF | TGTGCCAGCAGGGGCGTTGTGACTAATGAAAAACTGTTTTTT | - | TRBV6-6 | - | TRBJ1-4
CASSLTGDGYTF | TGTGCCAGCAGTTTGACAGGGGATGGCTACACCTTC | - | TRBV12-3/TRBV12-4 | TRBD1 | TRBJ1-2